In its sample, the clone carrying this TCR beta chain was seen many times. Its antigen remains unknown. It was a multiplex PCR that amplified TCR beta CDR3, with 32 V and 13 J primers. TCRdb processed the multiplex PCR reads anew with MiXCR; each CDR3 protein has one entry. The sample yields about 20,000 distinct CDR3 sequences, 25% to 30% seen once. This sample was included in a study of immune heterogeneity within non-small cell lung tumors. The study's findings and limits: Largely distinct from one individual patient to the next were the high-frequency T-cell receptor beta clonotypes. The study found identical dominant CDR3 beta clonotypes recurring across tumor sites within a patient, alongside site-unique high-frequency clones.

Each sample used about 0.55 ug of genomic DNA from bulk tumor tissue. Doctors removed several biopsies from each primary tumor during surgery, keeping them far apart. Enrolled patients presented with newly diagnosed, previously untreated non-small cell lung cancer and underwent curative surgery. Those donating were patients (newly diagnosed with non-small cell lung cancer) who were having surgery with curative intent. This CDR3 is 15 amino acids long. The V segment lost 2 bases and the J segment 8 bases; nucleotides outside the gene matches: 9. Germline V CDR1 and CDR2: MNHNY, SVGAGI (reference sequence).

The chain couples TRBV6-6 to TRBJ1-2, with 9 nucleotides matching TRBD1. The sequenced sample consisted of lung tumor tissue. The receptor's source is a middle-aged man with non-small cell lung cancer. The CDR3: CASSYSQGTGLGYTF. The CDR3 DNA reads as TGTGCCAGCAGTTACAGCCAAGGGACAGGGTTAGGCTACACCTTC.